This record concerns one TCR beta chain sequence. Its cognate antigen is unknown. PCR was performed using 60 Vbeta and 13 Jbeta primers. TCRdb's copy holds only in-frame clones and misses some; the assay was immunoSEQ multiplex PCR. The sample contains around 150,000 clones, approximately 80% of which appear only once. The data originate from a study of cytomegalovirus exposure and HLA in healthy donors. CDR1 and CDR2 (germline): SGHNT, YYREEE (reference sequence). The ends lost 4 bases at V and 3 bases at J; junction bases unmatched: 10. CDR3 length equals 16 residues. Notes on the study in general: Later, an analysis found that common viral pathogens appeared to be linked with several of the most significant clusters.

This TCR came from a man younger than 35 in good health and CMV-seropositive. Material: PBMCs. This rearrangement joins TRBV5-4 to TRBJ2-5, with 9 bases identical to TRBD2. In DNA form, the CDR3 reads TGTGCCAGCAGCGGGTGGGGTAGCGGGAGTGAAGAGACCCAGTACTTC. This gives the protein CASSGWGSGSEETQYF.